Presented here are 32 T cell receptor beta chains from one specimen sequenced in a study of T cell changes during pregnancy in multiple sclerosis (dated by TCRdb to the late 2010s). Libraries were made using the immunoSEQ multiplex PCR assay. TCRdb's version of the immuneACCESS table is confined to in-frame rearrangements and falls short of the full clone set. An unresolved V gene accounts for under half of the shortfall where checked; the remainder is of unknown origin. This sample is represented by about 87,000 clones; roughly 95% of them were singletons. Together, the top ten hold 1.2% to 1.5% of the sample. The sequencing here drew on peripheral blood, taken in the third trimester of pregnancy. These receptor sequences come from a female donor in good health, enrolled as a control in a pregnancy study.

The chain is built from TRBV6-5 and TRBJ2-5, with D tentatively TRBD1 (6 bases). The DNA end favors TRBJ2-7, so the J call may be wrong. This CDR3 is built from 14 residues. Germline values: CDR1 MNHEY, CDR2 SVGAGI. CDR3 sequence reads: CASSYQGTSYEQYF. The DNA of the CDR3 is TGTGCCAGCAGTTACCAGGGGACCTCCTACGAGCAGTACTTC.

The chain carries TRBV2 and TRBJ2-7; TRBD1 is a possible D gene (6 bases). V was pared by 4 bases and J by 3 bases, with 7 bases between. Germline CDR1 and CDR2: SNHLY and FYNNEI. This CDR3 comprises 12 residues. For the CDR3, the DNA is TGTGCCAGCAGTGCACAGGGCTACGAGCAGTACTTC. Amino acid sequence: CASSAQGYEQYF.

In its sample, this clone is medium-sized (0.01 to 0.1%). V and J are TRBV29-1 and TRBJ2-7; possible D gene TRBD2, 5 bases. Trimming shortened V by 0 bases and J by 4 bases, and 7 bases separated the two germline ends. CDR1 and CDR2 from the germline V gene are SQVTM and ANQGSEA. This CDR3 spans 12 amino acids. CDR3 in DNA: TGCAGCGTTGAAGAACGGGATTACGAGCAGTACTTC. Translating it yields CSVEERDYEQYF.

CDR3 protein: CASSPTHEQYF. The CDR3 DNA reads as TGTGCCAGCAGTCCCACCCACGAGCAGTACTTC. The rearrangement joins TRBV6-5 to TRBJ2-5; D unclear. The J call may not be correct, given that the DNA end is closer to TRBJ2-7. The CDR3 covers 11 residues. CDR1 MNHEY and CDR2 SVGAGI come from the germline V gene.

This chain uses TRBV6-6 with TRBJ1-4, with D perhaps matching TRBD1 (6 bases). V lost 5 bases and J 7 bases, leaving 11 bases between the germline ends. Germline lookup yields CDR1 MNHNY and CDR2 SVGAGI (reference sequence). CDR3 length equals 13 residues. CDR3 in DNA: TGTGCCAGCAGTCGAATACAGGGTGAAAAACTGTTTTTT. Translating it yields CASSRIQGEKLFF.

V and J are TRBV10-3 and TRBJ2-3, with TRBD2 identical over 8 bases. Looked up from germline, CDR1 is ENHRY and CDR2 is SYGVKD. J gave up 6 bases and V 0 bases, and 2 bases lay outside the gene matches. CDR3 size: 14 residues. Written as DNA, the CDR3 is TGTGCCATCAGTGAGTCCGGGGGGGAGGATACGCAGTATTTT. It encodes CAISESGGEDTQYF.

V is TRBV28 and J is TRBJ1-2; maybe TRBD1 (6 bases). Trimming removed 2 bases at V and 4 bases at J, with 17 bases between. The CDR3 extends over 16 amino acids. Germline V gene data show CDR1 as MDHEN and CDR2 as SYDVKM. CDR3 region: CASSLSAGAPTYGYTF. CDR3 DNA sequence: TGTGCCAGCAGTTTAAGCGCAGGGGCTCCTACCTATGGCTACACCTTC.

The rearrangement joins TRBV5-1 to TRBJ1-4; a possible D gene is TRBD1 (6 bases). V shed 4 bases and J shed 4 bases, with 14 bases lying between them. The CDR3 extends over 15 amino acids. Germline V CDR1 and CDR2: SGHRS, YFSETQ. Written as DNA, the CDR3 is TGCGCCAGCAGCCTGACAGGTACTGGTAATGAAAAACTGTTTTTT. Its translation is CASSLTGTGNEKLFF.

The V gene is TRBV15, the J gene TRBJ2-3, with 14 nucleotides matching TRBD2. The germline V gene has CDR1 LNHNV and CDR2 YYDKDF (reference sequence). The CDR3 has 19 residues. Losses at the gene ends were 0 bases for V and 1 base for J; bases not matched to a gene: 6. The CDR3 sequence: CATSRDRGTSGRGTDTQYF. CDR3 sequence (DNA): TGTGCCACCAGCAGAGATCGGGGGACTAGCGGGAGAGGCACAGATACGCAGTATTTT.

This chain uses TRBV7-2 with TRBJ1-5, with D perhaps matching TRBD1 (5 bases). The CDR3 covers 18 residues. Trimming removed 2 bases from V and 3 bases from J, with 20 bases in between. CDR1 SGHTA and CDR2 FQGNSA come from the germline V gene. The CDR3: CASSLQPGGVVANQPQHF. CDR3 DNA sequence: TGTGCCAGCAGCTTACAGCCCGGAGGGGTTGTAGCCAATCAGCCCCAGCATTTT.

The chain couples TRBV7-2 to TRBJ1-5; 10 bases fit TRBD1. This CDR3 has 15 amino acids. Trimming at V came to 5 bases and at J to 2 bases, leaving 3 bases not matched to a gene. CDR1 is SGHTA and CDR2 is FQGNSA in the germline V gene. For the CDR3, the DNA is TGTGCCAGCAGCCCAGGGACAGGGGGCAATCAGCCCCAGCATTTT. This encodes CASSPGTGGNQPQHF.

The rearrangement joins TRBV27 to TRBJ1-1, with a possible D match to TRBD1 (5 bases). This CDR3 has 15 residues. Deletions cut 2 bases from V and 7 bases from J, with 17 bases between. Germline loops: CDR1 MNHEY, CDR2 SMNVEV (reference sequence). The CDR3 DNA reads TGTGCCAGCAGTTTAAAGGCGGCTGGGAGGGGTGAAGCTTTCTTT. Amino acids: CASSLKAAGRGEAFF.

CDR3 in DNA: TGCGCCAGCAGACGAACCAACGGACTAGCAAACACAGATACGCAGTATTTT. Translating it yields CASRRTNGLANTDTQYF. The chain couples TRBV5-1 to TRBJ2-3; 8 bases match TRBD2. Trimming at V came to 5 bases and at J to 2 bases, leaving 13 bases not matched to a gene. The CDR3 is made up of 17 amino acids. CDR1 and CDR2 (germline): SGHRS, YFSETQ.

The rearrangement joins TRBV7-8 to TRBJ2-7; possibly TRBD2 for D (6 bases). Germline V gene sequence: CDR1 SGHVS, CDR2 FQNEAQ. The CDR3 length is 14 residues. The V end lost 2 bases, the J end lost 5 bases, and 13 bases lay between the germline ends. In DNA form, the CDR3 reads TGTGCCAGCAGCTTACGGCAGGGAGGCCACGAGCAGTACTTC. This translates into CASSLRQGGHEQYF.

This chain uses TRBV18 with TRBJ2-5; a possible D gene is TRBD2 (6 bases). V was trimmed by 5 bases and J by 4 bases, leaving 11 bases between them. Looked up from germline, CDR1 is KGHSH and CDR2 is LQKENI. The CDR3 spans 13 residues. The CDR3 reads CASSGGFGETQYF. The CDR3 DNA reads TGTGCCAGCTCAGGGGGGTTCGGAGAGACCCAGTACTTC.

This clone was counted a few times. The V call is TRBV10-3, the J call TRBJ2-5, with D uncertain. Germline CDR1 reads ENHRY; CDR2 reads SYGVKD. Between the trimmed V and J ends, which lost 5 bases and 4 bases, there was a span of 14 bases. The CDR3 is made up of 14 amino acids. CDR3 loop: CAISSGKEGETQYF. CDR3 bases: TGTGCCATCAGTTCAGGTAAAGAAGGAGAGACCCAGTACTTC.

This sequence joins TRBV7-9 and TRBJ1-1; 7 nucleotides line up with TRBD1. From germline, CDR1 is SEHNR and CDR2 FQNEAQ (reference sequence). The CDR3 extends over 11 amino acids. The CDR3 protein is CVYDRDTEAFF. In DNA form, the CDR3 reads TGTGTTTACGACAGGGACACTGAAGCTTTCTTT.

The V call is TRBV19, the J call TRBJ2-2; D not certain. This CDR3 region has 15 residues. The ends were cut back, 2 bases at V and 0 bases at J, with 7 bases in the middle. Germline-derived CDR1 and CDR2 are LNHDA and SQIVND (reference sequence). CDR3 sequence (DNA): TGTGCCAGTAGTATATTACAGACGAACACCGGGGAGCTGTTTTTT. It codes for CASSILQTNTGELFF.

This chain joins TRBV5-1 and TRBJ1-2, with TRBD1 matching over 7 bases. Looked up from germline, CDR1 is SGHRS and CDR2 is YFSETQ. Trimming at V came to 4 bases and at J to 1 base, leaving 4 bases not matched to a gene. This CDR3 is built from 14 residues. The DNA for the CDR3 is TGCGCCAGCAGCACCGGACAGGTTAACTATGGCTACACCTTC. Residues: CASSTGQVNYGYTF.

This sequence joins TRBV7-8 and TRBJ2-5; D unresolved. CDR3 size: 13 residues. V lost 2 bases to trimming and J lost 2 bases, with 6 bases between them. The germline CDR1 and CDR2 sequences are SGHVS and FQNEAQ. The DNA of the CDR3 is TGTGCCAGCAGCTTAACTCTACAAGAGACCCAGTACTTC. This translates into CASSLTLQETQYF.

This clone was picked up one time. The chain uses TRBV5-1 and TRBJ2-1; 10 nucleotides agree with TRBD1. Unmatched junction bases numbered 9, after V lost 0 bases and J lost 9 bases. CDR3 length: 16 amino acids. Per germline, CDR1 SGHRS and CDR2 YFSETQ. This CDR3 is CASSLDTGTGASEQFF. The DNA for the CDR3 is TGCGCCAGCAGCTTGGACACCGGGACAGGGGCGTCTGAGCAGTTCTTC.

The chain joins TRBV6-6 to TRBJ2-1; 7 bases are shared with TRBD1. The CDR3 is made up of 14 amino acids. Germline loops: CDR1 MNHNY, CDR2 SVGAGI (reference sequence). V gave up 4 bases and J gave up 6 bases; unmatched junction bases: 6. In DNA, the CDR3 is TGTGCCAGCAGTTTTTACAGGGGTGGCAATGAGCAGTTCTTC. Protein product: CASSFYRGGNEQFF.

The V call is TRBV28, the J call TRBJ2-7; 7 bases align to TRBD2. The CDR3 has 14 amino acids. Germline CDR1 is MDHEN and CDR2 is SYDVKM. The J segment lost 3 bases and the V segment lost 3 bases, leaving 5 bases of the junction unmatched. The CDR3 here is CASSLTGGIYEQYF. CDR3 DNA sequence: TGTGCCAGCAGTTTGACCGGGGGGATCTACGAGCAGTACTTC. The full variable domain, completed using reference TRBV28 and TRBJ2-7, is DVKVTQSSRYLVKRTGEKVFLECVQDMDHENMFWYRQDPGLGLRLIYFSYDVKMKEKGDIPEGYSVSREKKERFSLILESASTNQTSMYLCASSLTGGIYEQYFGPGTRLTVT.

This chain connects TRBV9 to TRBJ2-2; no clear D gene. Germline V gene data show CDR1 as SGDLS and CDR2 as YYNGEE. V dropped 3 bases and J dropped 7 bases, with 10 bases sitting between them. CDR3 length equals 13 residues. The CDR3 DNA reads TGTGCCAGCAGCGCTGACTTGGGCGGGGAGCTGTTTTTT. Encoded protein: CASSADLGGELFF. The complete variable domain, with remaining parts taken from reference TRBV9 and TRBJ2-2, reads DSGVTQTPKHLITATGQRVTLRCSPRSGDLSVYWYQQSLDQGLQFLIQYYNGEERAKGNILERFSAQQFPDLHSELNLSSLELGDSALYFCASSADLGGELFFGEGSRLTVL.

V is TRBV9 and J is TRBJ2-3; D remains ambiguous. V lost 0 bases to trimming and J lost 2 bases, with 10 bases between them. In germline, CDR1 is SGDLS, CDR2 YYNGEE. The CDR3 is 15 amino acids. CDR3 in amino acids: CASSVENRVTDTQYF. CDR3 DNA: TGTGCCAGCAGCGTAGAGAACAGAGTCACAGATACGCAGTATTTT. The full variable domain, its missing parts supplied by reference TRBV9 and TRBJ2-3, is DSGVTQTPKHLITATGQRVTLRCSPRSGDLSVYWYQQSLDQGLQFLIQYYNGEERAKGNILERFSAQQFPDLHSELNLSSLELGDSALYFCASSVENRVTDTQYFGPGTRLTVL.

The table lists this clone with a few counts. The chain is built from TRBV5-4 and TRBJ2-7, with D possibly TRBD1 on 6 matching bases. Germline CDR1 is SGHNT and CDR2 is YYREEE (reference sequence). The germline V and J ends were trimmed by 4 bases and 1 base, with 15 bases remaining between them. The length of the CDR3 is 15 residues. CDR3 loop: CASSASYRESYEQYF. In nucleotides, the CDR3 is TGTGCCAGCAGCGCGAGTTACAGGGAGTCCTACGAGCAGTACTTC.

The rearrangement uses TRBV19 and TRBJ1-5; TRBD1 is a possible D gene (6 bases). Germline CDR1 LNHDA, CDR2 SQIVND (reference sequence). The V gene lost 6 bases and the J gene lost 1 base, with 7 bases spanning the gap. CDR3 length equals 13 residues. The chain's CDR3 is CASRDRSNQPQHF. CDR3 in DNA: TGTGCCAGTAGGGACAGAAGCAATCAGCCCCAGCATTTT.

The chain links TRBV6-4 to TRBJ1-1; the D is unclear. Germline V gene data show CDR1 as MRHNA and CDR2 as SNTAGT. This CDR3 has 15 residues. V shed 8 bases and J shed 1 base, with 17 bases lying between them. CDR3 coding DNA: TGTGCCAGCCGGCGGCGGGGTGAGAAGAACACTGAAGCTTTCTTT. It is translated as CASRRRGEKNTEAFF.

The chain's CDR3 is CASSYGQGNSYEQYF. CDR3 coding DNA: TGTGCCAGCAGCTACGGACAGGGGAACTCCTACGAGCAGTACTTC. This rearrangement joins TRBV5-4 to TRBJ2-7; 9 nucleotides align to TRBD1. Germline CDR1 reads SGHNT; CDR2 reads YYREEE (reference sequence). The V gene end was trimmed by 3 bases and the J gene end by 0 bases; junction bases not matched to a gene: 4. The CDR3 is 15 residues long.

The chain links TRBV30 to TRBJ2-3, with D perhaps matching TRBD1 (6 bases). CDR3 length equals 15 residues. The germline V gene has CDR1 GTSNPN and CDR2 SVGIG (reference sequence). The ends were cut back, 2 bases at V and 2 bases at J, with 14 bases in the middle. The CDR3: CAWSSGTLNTDTQYF. In nucleotides, the CDR3 is TGTGCCTGGAGTTCCGGGACATTGAACACAGATACGCAGTATTTT.

The chain joins TRBV28 to TRBJ2-7; possible D gene TRBD1, 6 bases. This CDR3 spans 14 amino acids. The germline V gene encodes CDR1 MDHEN and CDR2 SYDVKM. V was trimmed by 7 bases and J by 0 bases, leaving 13 bases between them. The CDR3 DNA reads TGTGCCAGCATAGGACAGCTATCCTCCTACGAGCAGTACTTC. It encodes CASIGQLSSYEQYF.

This rearrangement joins TRBV5-1 to TRBJ1-2, with 10 bases lining up with TRBD1. Trimming at V came to 4 bases and at J to 2 bases, leaving 5 bases not matched to a gene. CDR3 length: 15 residues. CDR1 is SGHRS, CDR2 YFSETQ, per germline. In DNA form, the CDR3 reads TGCGCCAGCAGCACGACAGGGGGCGCCAACTATGGCTACACCTTC. As protein: CASSTTGGANYGYTF.